The 21 T cell receptor beta chains listed next were all sequenced from one sample in a study of T cells in Graves' hyperthyroidism and ophthalmopathy. TCR beta CDR3 sequences were amplified from RNA transcripts. The primer set for the first-round RT-PCR of the TCR CDR3 was HTBI. TCRdb re-called the multiplex PCR reads with MiXCR, one entry per CDR3 protein. The sample contains about 570,000 distinct CDR3 sequences, around 42% of which appear only once. The specimen was peripheral blood or thyroid tissue (not recorded which). Receptors were obtained from an adult woman with Graves' disease, either hyperthyroidism or ophthalmopathy (not recorded which).

This clonotype was counted at least ten times. The CDR3 coding sequence is TGTGCCATCAGTCAAAGCTCCTACGAGCAGTACTTC. This codes for CAISQSSYEQYF. This chain joins TRBV10-3 and TRBJ2-7, with unresolved D. The CDR3 spans 12 residues. Germline lookup yields CDR1 ENHRY and CDR2 SYGVKD. V was pared by 5 bases and J by 0 bases, with 5 bases between.

Many counts were recorded for this clonotype. The chain carries TRBV2 and TRBJ2-5; D is perhaps TRBD1 (5 bases). From germline, CDR1 is SNHLY and CDR2 FYNNEI. The V and J ends lost 8 bases and 4 bases respectively, with 11 bases between them. This CDR3 contains 12 residues. This CDR3 is CASGAPGETQYF. In DNA, the CDR3 is TGTGCCAGCGGGGCCCCGGGAGAGACCCAGTACTTC. Using reference TRBV2 and TRBJ2-5 for the parts outside the CDR3, the full variable domain is EPEVTQTPSHQVTQMGQEVILRCVPISNHLYFYWYRQILGQKVEFLVSFYNNEISEKSEIFDDQFSVERPDGSNFTLKIRSTKLEDSAMYFCASGAPGETQYFGPGTRLLVL.

The chain recombines TRBV6-5 with TRBJ2-7, with TRBD2 as a possible D gene (5 bases). The germline gives CDR1 MNHEY, CDR2 SVGAGI. Trimming removed 4 bases at V and 3 bases at J, with 16 bases between. The CDR3 runs 15 residues. The CDR3 is CASSSIERQLYEQYF. As DNA, the CDR3 is TGTGCCAGCAGTTCCATAGAGCGGCAGCTCTACGAGCAGTACTTC.

The rearrangement joins TRBV6-6 to TRBJ2-7, with 8 bases lining up with TRBD1. Looked up from germline, CDR1 is MNHNY and CDR2 is SVGAGI (reference sequence). With 3 bases clipped from V and 0 bases from J, the junction kept 1 base outside the gene matches. This CDR3 is built from 14 residues. The CDR3 spells CASSYTGGSYEQYF. Written as DNA, the CDR3 is TGTGCCAGCAGTTATACAGGGGGCTCCTACGAGCAGTACTTC.

As to this clonotype: The junction departs from germline at one end; a sequencing error may be responsible. The chain couples TRBV7-9 to TRBJ2-7, with D possibly TRBD1 on 6 matching bases. The CDR3 extends over 14 amino acids. The V gene's germline CDR1 is SEHNR and CDR2 FQNEAQ (reference sequence). The CDR3 region has the DNA TGTGCCAGCAGCCTCCAAGCCGGACAGTTTGATCAAGACTTC. This codes for CASSLQAGQFDQDF. The full variable domain, completed using reference TRBV7-9 and TRBJ2-7, is DTGVSQNPRHKITKRGQNVTFRCDPISEHNRLYWYRQTLGQGPEFLTYFQNEAQLEKSRLLSDRFSAERPKGSFSTLEIQRTEQGDSAMYLCASSLQAGQFDQDFGPGTRLTVT.

The sample holds a few counts of this clonotype. The conserved closing phenylalanine or tryptophan is absent in this CDR3, likely reflecting a read error. The chain is built from TRBV7-2 and TRBJ2-2; D remains ambiguous. Trimming removed 5 bases from V and 4 bases from J, with 5 bases in between. Germline CDR1 reads SGHTA; CDR2 reads FQGNSA. This CDR3 region has 12 residues. In DNA, the CDR3 is TGTGCCAGCAGCCCAGGCACCGGGGAGCTGTTTTGT. Translating gives CASSPGTGELFC.

This chain uses TRBV28 with TRBJ1-1, with D unclear. V was pared by 4 bases and J by 1 base, with 13 bases between. The length of the CDR3 is 15 residues. CDR1 and CDR2 from the germline V gene are MDHEN and SYDVKM. CDR3 protein: CASSSPTTGNTEAFF. CDR3 bases: TGTGCCAGCAGTTCCCCCACGACGGGGAACACTGAAGCTTTCTTT. Drawing the rest from reference TRBV28 and TRBJ1-1, the complete variable domain is DVKVTQSSRYLVKRTGEKVFLECVQDMDHENMFWYRQDPGLGLRLIYFSYDVKMKEKGDIPEGYSVSREKKERFSLILESASTNQTSMYLCASSSPTTGNTEAFFGQGTRLTVV.

The chain employs TRBV7-9 and TRBJ1-1, with 9 bases matching TRBD1. CDR3 length equals 13 residues. V dropped 2 bases and J dropped 7; count of bases not matched to a gene: 2. Germline-derived CDR1 and CDR2 are SEHNR and FQNEAQ (reference sequence). The CDR3 reads CASSLTGQGEAFF. CDR3 DNA: TGTGCCAGCAGCTTAACGGGACAGGGTGAAGCTTTCTTT. The variable domain in full, with the rest retrieved from reference TRBV7-9 and TRBJ1-1, is DTGVSQNPRHKITKRGQNVTFRCDPISEHNRLYWYRQTLGQGPEFLTYFQNEAQLEKSRLLSDRFSAERPKGSFSTLEIQRTEQGDSAMYLCASSLTGQGEAFFGQGTRLTVV.

In the case of this clonotype: A much larger clone lies a single base off, so this may be a read error. This chain joins TRBV5-6 and TRBJ1-4; 12 bases map to TRBD1. Germline V gene lookup returns CDR1 SGHDT and CDR2 YYEEEE. This CDR3 is 14 amino acids long. The CDR3 DNA is TGTGCCAGCAGCGGGGACAGGGGGCTCGAAAACCTGTTTTTT. Its protein is CASSGDRGLENLFF. Full variable domain (missing parts from reference TRBV5-6 and TRBJ1-4): DAGVTQSPTHLIKTRGQQVTLRCSPKSGHDTVSWYQQALGQGPQFIFQYYEEEERQRGNFPDRFSGHQFPNYSSELNVNALLLGDSALYLCASSGDRGLENLFFGSGTQLSVL.

In its sample, this clonotype was seen a few times. A much larger clonotype is one base distant, so this may be a read error. The CDR3 here is CAIVAGERTYEQHF. In DNA, the CDR3 is TGTGCCATCGTAGCGGGAGAGAGAACCTACGAGCAGCACTTC. The gene calls are TRBV2 and TRBJ2-7; 9 bases map to TRBD2. CDR3 length: 14 residues. Looked up from germline, CDR1 is SNHLY and CDR2 is FYNNEI.

The gene calls are TRBV30 and TRBJ2-2; D unresolved. CDR3 length: 12 residues. Trimming left V 4 bases short and J 3 bases short, with 6 bases between. Germline values: CDR1 GTSNPN, CDR2 SVGIG (reference sequence). The CDR3 reads CAWTGYTGELFF. The CDR3 nucleotides are TGTGCCTGGACCGGGTACACCGGGGAGCTGTTTTTT.

This chain uses TRBV27 with TRBJ2-7, with 10 bases that match TRBD2. The CDR3 has 15 amino acids. Germline V gene data show CDR1 as MNHEY and CDR2 as SMNVEV (reference sequence). After removal of 7 bases from V and 2 bases from J, the junction contained 8 bases not matched to a gene. Here the CDR3 DNA reads TGTGCCAGCATGGGTCCTAGCGGGAGACCCTACGAGCAGTACTTC. This gives the protein CASMGPSGRPYEQYF.

The V and J genes are TRBV6-6 and TRBJ1-3; the D is unclear. This CDR3 spans 15 amino acids. Per germline, CDR1 MNHNY and CDR2 SVGAGI (reference sequence). Trimming removed 3 bases from V and 0 bases from J, with 9 bases in between. The CDR3 region has the DNA TGTGCCAGCAGTTATACAGCCGTCTCTGGAAACACCATATATTTT. It specifies CASSYTAVSGNTIYF.

This clonotype has just one count. This chain connects TRBV5-1 to TRBJ2-5; D gene ambiguous. The V gene's germline CDR1 is SGHRS and CDR2 YFSETQ. Trimming removed 8 bases at V and 5 bases at J, with 19 bases between. This CDR3 has 14 residues. In DNA, the CDR3 is TGCGCCAGACAGCCACCCTACGACGGGGAGACCCAGTACTTC. Protein sequence: CARQPPYDGETQYF. Complete variable domain (other parts from reference TRBV5-1 and TRBJ2-5): KAGVTQTPRYLIKTRGQQVTLSCSPISGHRSVSWYQQTPGQGLQFLFEYFSETQRNKGNFPGRFSGRQFSNSRSEMNVSTLELGDSALYLCARQPPYDGETQYFGPGTRLLVL.

This clonotype was counted many times. The rearrangement uses TRBV20-1 and TRBJ1-5; D gene ambiguous. CDR3 length equals 13 residues. V lost 5 bases and J lost 0, with 8 bases in between. Germline CDR1 DFQATT, CDR2 SNEGSKA (reference sequence). The DNA of the CDR3 is TGCAGTGCTCTAGACATTAGCAATCAGCCCCAGCATTTT. Protein sequence: CSALDISNQPQHF.

This clonotype was observed a few times. The rearrangement uses TRBV25-1 and TRBJ2-5; D gene ambiguous. Trimming removed 4 bases at V and 3 bases at J, with 9 bases between. CDR3 size: 13 residues. Germline CDR1 reads MGHDK; CDR2 reads SYGVNS. The CDR3 sequence is CASSGAQEETQYF. CDR3 nucleotides: TGTGCCAGCAGTGGGGCGCAGGAAGAGACCCAGTACTTC. Drawing the rest from reference TRBV25-1 and TRBJ2-5, the complete variable domain is EADIYQTPRYLVIGTGKKITLECSQTMGHDKMYWYQQDPGMELHLIHYSYGVNSTEKGDLSSESTVSRIRTEHFPLTLESARPSHTSQYLCASSGAQEETQYFGPGTRLLVL.

This clonotype has at least ten counts. The chain joins TRBV6-6 to TRBJ1-1; TRBD1 is a possible D gene (5 bases). Between the trimmed V and J ends, which lost 6 bases and 5 bases, there was a span of 10 bases. Germline V CDR1 and CDR2: MNHNY, SVGAGI (reference sequence). The CDR3 runs to 12 residues. Here the CDR3 reads CASSIGDTEAFF. The CDR3 coding sequence is TGTGCCAGCAGCATAGGGGATACTGAAGCTTTCTTT.

This clonotype was detected many times. The chain is built from TRBV5-1 and TRBJ2-7; tentative D call: TRBD2 (5 bases). The CDR3 totals 13 residues. V lost 0 bases and J 5 bases, leaving 9 bases between the germline ends. Germline assignment: CDR1 SGHRS and CDR2 YFSETQ. CDR3 DNA: TGCGCCAGCAGCTTGGAGGGAGCAGACGAGCAGTACTTC. Its translation: CASSLEGADEQYF.

The table lists this clonotype with many counts. The chain uses TRBV28 and TRBJ1-2, with no clear D. Germline V gene sequence: CDR1 MDHEN, CDR2 SYDVKM. Trimming took 1 base from V and 3 from J, leaving 6 bases between them. The CDR3 sequence is 13 residues long. CDR3 in DNA: TGTGCCAGCAGTTTATTGATTGACTATGGCTACACCTTC. This translates into CASSLLIDYGYTF.

This chain uses TRBV18 with TRBJ2-5; D may be TRBD1 or TRBD2 (5 bases each). There are 15 residues in the CDR3. With 0 bases removed from V and 1 base from J, the gap between germline ends came to 9 bases. Germline V gives CDR1 KGHSH, CDR2 LQKENI. The CDR3 region is CASSPPGTAQETQYF. As DNA, the CDR3 is TGTGCCAGCTCACCACCGGGGACCGCCCAAGAGACCCAGTACTTC.

The table lists this clonotype with many counts. The rearrangement links TRBV11-2 to TRBJ1-6; D gene uncertain. Between the trimmed V and J ends, which lost 5 bases and 5 bases, there was a span of 13 bases. The germline V gene encodes CDR1 SGHAT and CDR2 FQNNGV. The CDR3 runs to 15 residues. The CDR3, as DNA: TGTGCCAGCAGCCCCCGACAAGGTGATAATTCACCCCTCCACTTT. This sequence encodes CASSPRQGDNSPLHF.